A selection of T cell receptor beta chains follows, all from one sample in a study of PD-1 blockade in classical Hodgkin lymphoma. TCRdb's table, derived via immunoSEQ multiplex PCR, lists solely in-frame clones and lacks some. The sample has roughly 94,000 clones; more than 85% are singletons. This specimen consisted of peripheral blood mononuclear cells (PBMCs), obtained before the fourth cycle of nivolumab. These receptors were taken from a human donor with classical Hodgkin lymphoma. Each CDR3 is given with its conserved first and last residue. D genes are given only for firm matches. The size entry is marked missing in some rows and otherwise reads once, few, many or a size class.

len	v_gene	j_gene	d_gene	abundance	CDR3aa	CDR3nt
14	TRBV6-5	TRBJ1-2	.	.	CASSPLRGESGYTF	TGTGCCAGCAGTCCCCTCAGGGGAGAAAGTGGCTACACCTTC
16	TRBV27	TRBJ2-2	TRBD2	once	CASSLWLAGVSGELFF	TGTGCCAGCAGTTTATGGCTAGCGGGAGTGAGCGGGGAGCTGTTTTTT
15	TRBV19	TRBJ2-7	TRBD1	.	CASSRRDRGSYEQYF	TGTGCCAGTAGTCGACGGGACAGGGGCTCCTACGAGCAGTACTTC
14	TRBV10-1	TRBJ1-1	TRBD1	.	CASSRTGANTEAFF	TGCGCCAGCAGTAGAACAGGGGCGAACACTGAAGCTTTCTTT
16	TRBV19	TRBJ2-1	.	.	CASSMGALSSYNEQFF	TGTGCCAGTAGTATGGGGGCCTTAAGCTCCTACAATGAGCAGTTCTTC
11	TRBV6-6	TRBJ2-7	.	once	CASSPKAEQYF	TGTGCCAGCAGCCCGAAGGCCGAGCAGTACTTC
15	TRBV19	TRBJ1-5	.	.	CASSIPARLGQPQHF	TGTGCCAGTAGTATCCCGGCCAGGCTGGGTCAGCCCCAGCATTTT
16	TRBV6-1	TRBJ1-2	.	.	CASSVSRRKSFYGYTF	TGTGCCAGCAGTGTTAGTCGTCGGAAGAGTTTCTATGGCTACACCTTC
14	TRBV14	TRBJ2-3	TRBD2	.	CASSLGGGTDTQYF	TGTGCCAGCAGCCTCGGGGGGGGCACAGATACGCAGTATTTT
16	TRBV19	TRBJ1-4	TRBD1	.	CASSPTRGQGNEKLFF	TGTGCCAGTAGCCCAACTAGGGGACAGGGAAATGAAAAACTGTTTTTT
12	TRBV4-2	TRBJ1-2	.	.	CASSLNRVGYTF	TGTGCCAGCAGCTTGAACAGGGTCGGCTACACCTTC
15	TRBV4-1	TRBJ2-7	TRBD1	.	CASSQSGTGGYEQYF	TGCGCCAGCAGCCAATCCGGGACAGGGGGGTACGAGCAGTACTTC
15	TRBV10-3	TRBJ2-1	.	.	CAISDLQVSIVEQFF	TGTGCCATCAGTGATTTGCAAGTGTCAATTGTTGAGCAGTTCTTC
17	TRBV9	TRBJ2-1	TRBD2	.	CASSSLSGVSSYNEQFF	TGTGCCAGCAGCTCTCTCAGCGGGGTTAGCTCCTACAATGAGCAGTTCTTC
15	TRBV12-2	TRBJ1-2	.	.	CASRSETRPNYGYTF	TGTGCAAGTCGCTCTGAGACAAGGCCTAACTATGGCTACACCTTC
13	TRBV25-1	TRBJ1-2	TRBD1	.	CASSVTGVSGYTF	TGTGCCAGCAGTGTCACAGGGGTTTCTGGCTACACCTTC
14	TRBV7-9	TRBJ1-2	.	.	CASSRLGGDYGYTF	TGTGCCAGCAGCCGCCTCGGCGGGGACTATGGCTACACCTTC
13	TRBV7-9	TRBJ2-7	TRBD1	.	CASSRDSLYEQYF	TGTGCCAGCAGCCGGGACAGTCTCTACGAGCAGTACTTC
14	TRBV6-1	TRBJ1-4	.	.	CASSKRGTNEKLFF	TGTGCCAGCAGCAAACGAGGGACTAATGAAAAACTGTTTTTT
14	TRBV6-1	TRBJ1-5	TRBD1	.	CATETGAGNQPQHF	TGTGCCACCGAGACAGGGGCGGGCAATCAGCCCCAGCATTTT
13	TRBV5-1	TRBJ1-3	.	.	CASGAGPGNTIYF	TGCGCCAGCGGGGCAGGGCCTGGAAACACCATATATTTT
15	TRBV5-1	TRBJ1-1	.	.	CASSLERGRATEAFF	TGCGCCAGCAGCTTGGAGCGGGGAAGGGCCACTGAAGCTTTCTTT
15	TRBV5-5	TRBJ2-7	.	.	CASSLVGDKSYEQYF	TGTGCCAGCAGCTTGGTGGGGGACAAGTCCTACGAGCAGTACTTC
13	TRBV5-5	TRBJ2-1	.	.	CASSLDYLNEQFF	TGTGCCAGCAGCTTGGATTACCTCAATGAGCAGTTCTTC
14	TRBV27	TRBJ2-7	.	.	CASSPSSVSYEQYF	TGTGCCAGCAGTCCCTCTAGCGTCTCCTACGAGCAGTACTTC
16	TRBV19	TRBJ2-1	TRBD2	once	CASSFGGLAESNEQFF	TGTGCCAGTAGTTTCGGTGGTCTAGCGGAATCTAATGAGCAGTTCTTC
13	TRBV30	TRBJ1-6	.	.	CAWNEGSNSALHF	TGTGCCTGGAATGAGGGGTCCAACTCGGCCCTCCACTTT
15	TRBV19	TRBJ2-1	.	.	CASSSLLGGYNEQFF	TGTGCCTCCTCGAGCCTTCTCGGGGGCTACAATGAGCAGTTCTTC
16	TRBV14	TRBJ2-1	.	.	CASSQLRTDRYNEQFF	TGTGCCAGCAGCCAACTCCGGACGGATCGGTACAATGAGCAGTTCTTC
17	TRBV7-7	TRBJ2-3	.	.	CASSSGAGRAGTDTQYF	TGTGCTAGCAGCTCGGGGGCCGGGAGAGCGGGCACAGATACGCAGTATTTT
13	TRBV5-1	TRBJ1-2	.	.	CASSLTGSDGYTF	TGCGCCAGCAGCTTGACAGGGTCGGATGGCTACACCTTC
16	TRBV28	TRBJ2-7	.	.	CASSTSVVVGSYEQYF	TGTGCCAGCAGTACCTCGGTGGTTGTGGGTTCCTACGAGCAGTACTTC
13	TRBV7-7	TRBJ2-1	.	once	CASSFRFGNEQFF	TGTGCTAGCAGCTTCCGGTTCGGCAATGAGCAGTTCTTC
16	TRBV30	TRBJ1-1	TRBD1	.	CAWRRGTGAVNTEAFF	TGTGCCTGGAGGAGGGGGACAGGGGCCGTGAACACTGAAGCTTTCTTT
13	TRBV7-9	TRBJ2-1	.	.	CASSLANHNEQFF	TGTGCCAGCAGCTTAGCGAATCACAATGAGCAGTTCTTC
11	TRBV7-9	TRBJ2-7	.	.	CASGQAPEQYF	TGTGCCAGCGGGCAGGCCCCCGAGCAGTACTTC
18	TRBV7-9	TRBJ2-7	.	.	CASSLASGAGLKSYEQYF	TGTGCCAGCAGCTTAGCATCCGGTGCGGGACTGAAGTCCTACGAGCAGTACTTC
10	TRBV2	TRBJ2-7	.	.	CASQGYEQYF	TGTGCCAGCCAGGGCTACGAGCAGTACTTC
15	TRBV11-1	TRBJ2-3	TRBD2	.	CASSLRTSFTDTQYF	TGTGCCAGCAGCTTGAGGACTAGCTTCACAGATACGCAGTATTTT
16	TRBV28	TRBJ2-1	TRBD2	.	CASSFSGLADYNEQFF	TGTGCCAGCAGTTTTTCGGGACTAGCGGATTACAATGAGCAGTTCTTC
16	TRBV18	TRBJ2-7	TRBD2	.	CASSQKGLAGQYEQYF	TGTGCCAGCTCCCAAAAAGGACTAGCGGGTCAATACGAGCAGTACTTC
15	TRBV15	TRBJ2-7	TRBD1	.	CATSRVPPTGYEQYF	TGTGCCACCAGCAGAGTCCCCCCGACAGGGTACGAGCAGTACTTC
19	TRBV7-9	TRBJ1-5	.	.	CASSLAWGETTGSDQPQHF	TGTGCCAGCAGCTTAGCTTGGGGGGAGACAACAGGTAGCGATCAGCCCCAGCATTTT
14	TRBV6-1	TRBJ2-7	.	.	CASSPGQGAYEQYF	TGTGCCAGCAGTCCTGGGCAGGGAGCCTACGAGCAGTACTTC
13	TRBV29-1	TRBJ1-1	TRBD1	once	CSVGDRVGAEAFF	TGCAGCGTTGGGGACAGGGTGGGGGCTGAAGCTTTCTTT